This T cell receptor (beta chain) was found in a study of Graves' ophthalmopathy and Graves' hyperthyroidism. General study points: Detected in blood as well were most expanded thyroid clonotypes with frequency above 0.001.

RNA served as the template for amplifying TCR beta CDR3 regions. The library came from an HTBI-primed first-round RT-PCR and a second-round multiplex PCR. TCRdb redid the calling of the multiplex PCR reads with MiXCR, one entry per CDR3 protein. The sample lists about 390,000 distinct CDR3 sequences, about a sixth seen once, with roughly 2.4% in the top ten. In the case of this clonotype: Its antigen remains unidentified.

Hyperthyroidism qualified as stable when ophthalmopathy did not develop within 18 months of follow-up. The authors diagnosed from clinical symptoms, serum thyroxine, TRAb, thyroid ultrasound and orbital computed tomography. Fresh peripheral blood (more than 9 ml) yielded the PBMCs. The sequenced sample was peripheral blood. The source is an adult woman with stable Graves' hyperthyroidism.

CDR3 DNA: TGCAGTGCCCCCCCCGGACTAGCGGGAGTCAAAAACATTCAGTACTTC. Its translation is CSAPPGLAGVKNIQYF. V is TRBV20-1 and J is TRBJ2-4, with 13 positions matching TRBD2. The V segment lost 6 bases and the J segment 3 bases; nucleotides outside the gene matches: 8. There are 16 residues in the CDR3. Germline CDR1 DFQATT, CDR2 SNEGSKA (reference sequence).